The TCR beta chain under discussion was sequenced for a study of shared clonotypes between healthy human individuals (dated by TCRdb to 2020 to 2021). For the wider study: The cohort included three men and two women between 18 and 49 years of age. For each donor, CD4 naive and CD4 memory were each given three plates, CD8 naive was given two plates, and CD8 memory was given one plate. To estimate repertoire size and how much clonotype sharing occurs between individuals, the study deeply sequenced the blood TCR repertoires of roughly 5 healthy adults. Different laboratories and diverse techniques were used to prepare libraries and sequence TCR repertoires, to increase sequencing depth and limit assay-specific biases. Each donor's leukapheresis produced roughly between roughly 0.9 and 9 billion PBMCs. Broader findings and caveats from the paper: Pairwise subsampling indicated that sequencing depth was expected to affect the degree of clonotype sharing among donors. Sharing across a handful of donors was observed for 5% to 6.5% of naive CD4, around 3.5% of naive CD8, 2% to 2.5% of memory CD4, and about 0.38% of memory CD8 clonotypes. Because the study included only a small number of donors, the genetic and exposure-history diversity represented was limited. Sampling was restricted to blood, and TCR repertoires in tissues likely differ from the TCR repertoires found in blood. Naive subsets generally had larger estimated clonotype richness than memory subsets did. Rarefaction of sorted-subset datasets indicated incomplete sequencing despite the large sequencing depth. Higher generation probabilities were observed for clonotypes shared by all four sorted-subset donors than for non-shared clonotypes.

Healthy HIV-negative adults with no recently reported acute infections or vaccinations were included as donors. Every donor was a Caucasian adult residing in Nashville, Tennessee, USA. CD4+ T cells were enriched through magnetic negative selection, after which naive cells were positively selected on CD45RA and the remaining negative fraction served as the memory subset. Blood was obtained by leukapheresis, after which PBMCs were separated by Ficoll-Histopaque density gradient centrifugation and cryopreserved in liquid nitrogen vapor phase. Analytical flow cytometry was used to check the purity and quantity of each magnetically sorted T cell population. Each sorted fraction had its genomic DNA isolated and then quantified by UV absorbance on a Nanodrop 2000c. Using the deep immunoSEQ assay, multiplex PCR amplified TCR CDR3 regions from genomic DNA. Extracted genomic DNA from each cell subset was distributed evenly across all wells of several immunoSEQ 96-well plates, and each plate was treated as a replicate. Each replicate PCR for sorted subsets received around 210 ng genomic DNA, equal to about 30,000 T cell genomes. Purified libraries were measured with a Qubit 3.0 fluorometer, size-checked on a Bioanalyzer 2100, and measured again with the KAPA Library Quantification kit. Each immunoSEQ 96-well plate was sequenced on its own single-read 150-cycle Illumina NextSeq 550 flow cell. Regarding the original processing steps: Because the immunoSEQ output held only junctional sequences and lacked quality scores, the filtering could not match the filtering applied to full-length reads. To assign V/J genes and CDR3, sequences were annotated using PyIR, a Python wrapper for IgBLAST v1.9, with IMGT germline references. Reads were removed for weak V/J assignments (E-value above 1e-6), missing CDR3, stop codons, out-of-frame junctions, or ambiguous translated residues. V3J clonotypes were defined as sequences sharing the same inferred V gene, J gene, and CDR3 amino acid sequence. To compute the percentage overlap between repertoires, the number of shared unique clonotypes was divided by the size of the smaller repertoire. Repertoire richness was assessed with RTK rarefaction, the Chao1 estimator, and Recon v2.1 estimates of unobserved clonotypes. OLGA was used to compute generation probabilities for all TCRbeta clonotypes that the gDNA method yielded from a few donors. In its TCRdb copy, this immuneACCESS table keeps in-frame sequences only and misses some clones. Where compared with another copy, unresolved V genes explain less than half of these, and the others have no known cause. V and J calls and clone size are those listed in that table; D and trimming were worked out from the DNA. The sample records approximately 980,000 clones, around three quarters of which are singletons. Nearly 1.5% of the sample belongs to the ten largest clones.

The germline V gene (reference sequence) provides CDR1 PRHDT and CDR2 FYEKMQ. The CDR3 runs 15 amino acids, cysteine and phenylalanine included. Kept here is only the CDR3 DNA, which spans 45 bases and is read in frame from base 1. V ends up 3 bases short and J 6 bases short, with an unmatched junction base count of 4. To note about this clone: Its antigen target is currently unknown. No per-base quality is available; no much larger clone lies one base away.

This clonotype originated in a man aged 18 to 30 in good health. The sequence joins TRBV13 to TRBJ2-7, with 14 bases aligning to TRBD2. The sequenced material came from memory CD4+ T cells sorted from blood. Explained via the paper, the cell subset or site label denotes: CD45RA-negative fraction. The CDR3 is CASSFRLAGGPEQYF. The bases are TGTGCCAGCAGCTTTAGACTAGCGGGGGGGCCCGAGCAGTACTTC.